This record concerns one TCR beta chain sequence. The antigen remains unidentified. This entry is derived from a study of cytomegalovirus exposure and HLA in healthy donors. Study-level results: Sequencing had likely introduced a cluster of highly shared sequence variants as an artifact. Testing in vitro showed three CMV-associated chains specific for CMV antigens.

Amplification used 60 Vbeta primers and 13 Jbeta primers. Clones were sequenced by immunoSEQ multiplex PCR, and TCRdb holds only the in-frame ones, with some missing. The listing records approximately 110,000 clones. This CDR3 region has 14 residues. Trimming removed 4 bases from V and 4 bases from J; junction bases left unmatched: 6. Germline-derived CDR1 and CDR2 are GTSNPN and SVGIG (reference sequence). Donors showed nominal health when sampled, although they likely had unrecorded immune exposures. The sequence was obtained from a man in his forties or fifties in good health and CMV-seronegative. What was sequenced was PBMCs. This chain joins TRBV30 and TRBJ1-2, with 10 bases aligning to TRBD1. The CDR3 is CAWILRDRGYGYTF. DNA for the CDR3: TGTGCCTGGATCCTCAGGGACAGGGGCTATGGCTACACCTTC.